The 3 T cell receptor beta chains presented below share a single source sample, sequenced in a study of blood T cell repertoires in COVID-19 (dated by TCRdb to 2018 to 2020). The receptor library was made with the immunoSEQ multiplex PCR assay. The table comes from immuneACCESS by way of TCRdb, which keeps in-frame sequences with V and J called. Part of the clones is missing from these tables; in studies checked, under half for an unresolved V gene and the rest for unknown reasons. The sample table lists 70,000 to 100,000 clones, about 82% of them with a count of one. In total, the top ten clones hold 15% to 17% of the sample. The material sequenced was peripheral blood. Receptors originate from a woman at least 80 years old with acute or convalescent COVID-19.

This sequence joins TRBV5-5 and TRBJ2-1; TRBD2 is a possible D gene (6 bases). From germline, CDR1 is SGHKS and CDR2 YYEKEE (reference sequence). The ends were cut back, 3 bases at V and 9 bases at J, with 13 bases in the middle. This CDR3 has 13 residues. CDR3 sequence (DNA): TGTGCCAGCAGCTCGAGGGACTGGGGTGAGCAGTTCTTC. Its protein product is CASSSRDWGEQFF.

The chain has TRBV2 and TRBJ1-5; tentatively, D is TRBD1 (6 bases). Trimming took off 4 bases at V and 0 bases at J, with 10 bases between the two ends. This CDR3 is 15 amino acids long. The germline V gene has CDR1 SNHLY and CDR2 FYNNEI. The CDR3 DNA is TGTGCCAGCAGTGGGACAGCAAATAGCAATCAGCCCCAGCATTTT. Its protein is CASSGTANSNQPQHF.

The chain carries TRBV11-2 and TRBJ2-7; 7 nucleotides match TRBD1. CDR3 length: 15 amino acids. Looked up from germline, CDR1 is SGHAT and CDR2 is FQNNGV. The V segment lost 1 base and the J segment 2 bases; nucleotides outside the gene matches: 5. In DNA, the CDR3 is TGTGCCAGCAGCTTAGCGGAAAGGGGGCCCTACGAGCAGTACTTC. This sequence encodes CASSLAERGPYEQYF.